These T cell receptor beta chains were read from a single sample in a study of shared clonotypes between healthy human individuals. Sequenced by immunoSEQ multiplex PCR; TCRdb stores in-frame clones only, minus some. The table records a few million clones, around 93% of them present only once. What was sequenced was naive CD4+ T cells from PBMCs. These receptor sequences come from a man aged 18 to 29 in good health. Some clones in this sample may be carry-over from other donors' samples. The CDR3 runs from the conserved cysteine through the conserved F or W. The order of the fields is V gene, clone size, D gene, J gene, CDR3 protein, CDR3 DNA. D genes are given only for firm matches. Rows may omit the clone size; those that give it use once, few, many or a size class.

V: TRBV5-1; size: .; D: .; J: TRBJ1-2; CDR3: CASSLQGFGYTF; DNA: TGCGCCAGCAGCCTACAGGGCTTTGGCTACACCTTC
V: TRBV6-1; size: .; D: .; J: TRBJ1-2; CDR3: CASRSTGEANYGYTF; DNA: TGTGCCAGCAGAAGTACAGGAGAAGCTAACTATGGCTACACCTTC
V: TRBV5-1; size: .; D: .; J: TRBJ2-3; CDR3: CASSPRAGNTDTQYF; DNA: TGCGCCAGCTCCCCGCGGGCAGGAAACACAGATACGCAGTATTTT
V: TRBV6-1; size: .; D: .; J: TRBJ1-1; CDR3: CASSERSGAGRTEAFF; DNA: TGTGCCAGCAGTGAACGGTCAGGGGCGGGGAGGACTGAAGCTTTCTTT
V: TRBV19; size: .; D: .; J: TRBJ2-7; CDR3: CASSSLPSGEQYF; DNA: TGTGCCAGTAGTAGTCTCCCGTCTGGCGAGCAGTACTTC
V: TRBV27; size: .; D: .; J: TRBJ2-3; CDR3: CASSPRDFVRAESSTDTQYF; DNA: TGTGCCAGCAGTCCCCGGGACTTCGTCCGAGCCGAATCTAGCACAGATACGCAGTATTTT
V: TRBV28; size: .; D: TRBD2; J: TRBJ2-5; CDR3: CATGLAGGQGKTQYF; DNA: TGTGCCACCGGGCTGGCGGGAGGGCAGGGGAAGACCCAGTACTTC
V: TRBV7-2; size: .; D: .; J: TRBJ2-5; CDR3: CASSLGGSQETQYF; DNA: TGTGCCAGCAGCTTAGGTGGCAGCCAAGAGACCCAGTACTTC
V: TRBV30; size: .; D: .; J: TRBJ2-1; CDR3: CAWRGGAVDNEQFF; DNA: TGTGCCTGGAGAGGGGGAGCGGTGGACAATGAGCAGTTCTTC
V: TRBV5-1; size: .; D: .; J: TRBJ1-4; CDR3: CASSATWPAEDEKLFF; DNA: TGCGCCAGCAGCGCCACCTGGCCGGCCGAGGATGAAAAACTGTTTTTT
V: TRBV7-6; size: .; D: TRBD1; J: TRBJ1-2; CDR3: CASSLSRTGGTYGYTF; DNA: TGTGCCAGCAGCTTAAGTCGGACAGGGGGTACCTATGGCTACACCTTC
V: TRBV28; size: .; D: .; J: TRBJ2-3; CDR3: CASSFPSADTQYF; DNA: TGTGCCAGCAGTTTTCCGAGCGCAGATACGCAGTATTTT
V: TRBV7-9; size: .; D: .; J: TRBJ1-4; CDR3: CASSLARAEKLFF; DNA: TGTGCCAGCAGCTTAGCGCGGGCCGAAAAACTGTTTTTT
V: TRBV4-2; size: .; D: .; J: TRBJ2-1; CDR3: CASSQGRYEQFF; DNA: TGTGCCAGCAGCCAAGGAAGGTATGAGCAGTTCTTC
V: TRBV5-1; size: .; D: TRBD1; J: TRBJ1-4; CDR3: CASSSWGQTEEKLFF; DNA: TGCGCCAGCAGCTCCTGGGGACAGACAGAGGAAAAACTGTTTTTT
V: TRBV19; size: .; D: TRBD1; J: TRBJ1-1; CDR3: CASSPRTGGNTEAFF; DNA: TGTGCCAGTAGTCCGCGGACAGGGGGGAACACTGAAGCTTTCTTT
V: TRBV2; size: .; D: TRBD1; J: TRBJ2-5; CDR3: CASSVWQGAKETQYF; DNA: TGTGCCAGCAGTGTATGGCAGGGGGCAAAAGAGACCCAGTACTTC
V: TRBV5-1; size: once; D: TRBD1; J: TRBJ2-7; CDR3: CASSPGTGAYEQYF; DNA: TGCGCCAGCAGCCCCGGGACAGGTGCCTACGAGCAGTACTTC
V: TRBV28; size: .; D: .; J: TRBJ2-3; CDR3: CASSLPRTDTQYF; DNA: TGTGCCAGCAGTTTACCCAGGACAGATACGCAGTATTTT
V: TRBV5-4; size: .; D: .; J: TRBJ1-1; CDR3: CASSLGGGAIEAFF; DNA: TGTGCCAGCAGCTTGGGCGGGGGAGCAATCGAAGCTTTCTTT
V: TRBV11-3; size: once; D: .; J: TRBJ2-1; CDR3: CASSLDQRDARRNEQFF; DNA: TGTGCCAGCAGCTTAGATCAGAGGGACGCTAGGAGGAATGAGCAGTTCTTC
V: TRBV7-3; size: .; D: .; J: TRBJ2-2; CDR3: CASSLTSRTGELFF; DNA: TGTGCCAGCAGCTTAACGTCTAGGACCGGGGAGCTGTTTTTT
V: TRBV28; size: .; D: .; J: TRBJ1-3; CDR3: CASSPQEGSGNTIYF; DNA: TGTGCCAGCAGTCCCCAAGAGGGCTCTGGAAACACCATATATTTT
V: TRBV5-1; size: .; D: .; J: TRBJ2-3; CDR3: CASSPPLTDTQYF; DNA: TGCGCCAGCAGCCCTCCCCTCACAGATACGCAGTATTTT
V: TRBV11-2; size: few; D: .; J: TRBJ1-1; CDR3: CASSGANSNTEAFF; DNA: TGTGCCAGCAGTGGGGCCAACTCGAACACTGAAGCTTTCTTT
V: TRBV6-1; size: .; D: TRBD1; J: TRBJ2-3; CDR3: CASIPGQGTDTQYF; DNA: TGTGCCAGCATTCCGGGACAGGGCACAGATACGCAGTATTTT
V: TRBV7-2; size: .; D: TRBD2; J: TRBJ2-3; CDR3: CASSLETSGRAGTDTQYF; DNA: TGTGCCAGCAGCTTAGAGACTAGCGGGAGGGCCGGCACAGATACGCAGTATTTT
V: TRBV6-1; size: .; D: .; J: TRBJ2-7; CDR3: CASSEVLGHTYEQYF; DNA: TGTGCCAGCAGTGAAGTGCTGGGACATACCTACGAGCAGTACTTC
V: TRBV19; size: once; D: TRBD2; J: TRBJ2-1; CDR3: CASSKGLYNEQFF; DNA: TGTGCCAGTAGTAAGGGACTATACAATGAGCAGTTCTTC